The rows below give T cell receptor beta chains drawn from one sample of a study of OX40 agonist ivuxolimab in advanced cancers. The protocol was immunoSEQ multiplex PCR, while the TCRdb copy is restricted to in-frame clones and leaves out a portion. The sample lists some 150,000 clones, more than 85% seen once, with 0.9% to 1.2% in the top ten. The sample here was CD4+ or CD8+ T cells sorted from blood, taken in a trial of the OX40 agonist ivuxolimab. Receptors originate from an adult with an advanced solid tumor such as melanoma, head and neck, liver or kidney cancer. Both conserved end residues are part of each CDR3. Size values are once, few and many counts, or a class for expanded clones, and some rows have none.

TRBV7-2,NA,TRBJ1-5,CASSLGQGTGQPQHF
TRBV5-1,NA,TRBJ2-2,CASSRRTMNTGELFF
TRBV11-2,NA,TRBJ2-5,CASSLALQETQYF
TRBV11-3,NA,TRBJ1-4,CASILGGVREKLFF
TRBV5-6,NA,TRBJ1-1,CASSPGGGLDTEAFF
TRBV7-9,NA,TRBJ2-3,CASSPNPSGGADTQYF
TRBV28,NA,TRBJ1-5,CASSFGQGRQPQHF
TRBV18,NA,TRBJ2-7,CASSPPGFRDAYEQYF
TRBV27,NA,TRBJ2-7,CASTSNRGPPYEQYF
TRBV7-3,NA,TRBJ1-1,CASSSWTGHTEAFF
TRBV7-2,once,TRBJ1-2,CASSVLGDPRNYGYTF
TRBV11-3,NA,TRBJ1-1,CASSFSRNTEAFF
TRBV11-1,NA,TRBJ1-2,CASSLAGRGTSYGYTF
TRBV7-2,once,TRBJ1-2,CASSHELYGYTF
TRBV6-5,NA,TRBJ2-1,CATRGRVYNEQFF
TRBV6-1,NA,TRBJ2-3,CASSPQRSSTDTQYF
TRBV7-8,once,TRBJ1-1,CASSPHMNTEAFF
TRBV28,NA,TRBJ1-2,CASSFRGYGYTF
TRBV5-1,NA,TRBJ1-1,CASSPGVGMNTEAFF
TRBV13,NA,TRBJ2-7,CASSAGTEYAYEQYF
TRBV7-9,NA,TRBJ1-1,CASSLGGSNTEAFF
TRBV19,few,TRBJ1-3,CASSITHTGSGNTIYF
TRBV4-3,NA,TRBJ1-4,CASSQLRSTNEKLFF
TRBV27,NA,TRBJ2-3,CASSGLAGGPSDTQYF
TRBV14,once,TRBJ2-7,CASSQGNAYEQYF
TRBV11-2,NA,TRBJ1-2,CASSSPGGGGYTF
TRBV6-5,NA,TRBJ2-7,CASRGTGVSYEQYF
TRBV4-3,NA,TRBJ2-7,CASSLGASGSYEQYF
TRBV19,NA,TRBJ1-1,CASSIWVGTEAFF
TRBV18,NA,TRBJ2-1,CASLDSTYNEQFF
TRBV6-6,NA,TRBJ2-1,CASSSGLAGASEQFF
TRBV19,NA,TRBJ1-1,CASSIGWGAFF
TRBV7-9,NA,TRBJ1-5,CASSLIAGIDQPQHF
TRBV4-3,NA,TRBJ2-3,CASSQDQGAIDTQYF
TRBV5-1,few,TRBJ1-3,CASSSQGPGNTIYF
TRBV5-1,NA,TRBJ1-1,CASSSDTGLGTEAFF
TRBV30,NA,TRBJ2-7,CACRRGTGPYEQYF
TRBV7-6,NA,TRBJ2-7,CASSSLYEQYF
TRBV6-6,NA,TRBJ1-2,CASSYKTGLYGYTF
TRBV29-1,NA,TRBJ2-3,CSVEDAPGQGGTDTQYF
TRBV4-1,NA,TRBJ1-3,CASSQRQSSGNTIYF
TRBV5-5,NA,TRBJ2-1,CASSFGGRAQSNEQFF
TRBV29-1,NA,TRBJ2-5,CSALRDLETQYF
TRBV25-1,NA,TRBJ1-1,CASSEYPGDTTEAFF
TRBV7-7,NA,TRBJ2-5,CASSLAGQGGETQYF
TRBV19,NA,TRBJ2-1,CASSIRETYNEQFF
TRBV5-6,once,TRBJ1-6,CASSLVAVINSPLHF
TRBV7-2,NA,TRBJ2-1,CASSKNTGNNEQFF
TRBV27,NA,TRBJ2-2,CATTSGQSTGELFF
TRBV5-1,NA,TRBJ2-5,CASSSGREETQYF